The 16 T cell receptor beta chains below were found in one sample sequenced in a study of naive CD8 T cells in extremely preterm neonates. Generated by immunoSEQ multiplex PCR, the TCRdb table keeps only in-frame clones and is missing some. The profile shows about 7,900 clones, 95% to 98% of them singletons. Material for sequencing was naive CD8+ T cells from blood. The origin of the receptors is a human donor in good health.

V is TRBV18 and J is TRBJ2-2, with 9 bases aligning to TRBD1. Per germline, CDR1 KGHSH and CDR2 LQKENI. The CDR3 contains 18 residues. V shed 4 bases, J shed 3 bases, and the junction held 12 bases outside the gene matches. The CDR3 bases are TGTGCCAGCTCACAAAGTCCGGGACAGGGAACGGACACCGGGGAGCTGTTTTTT. Protein product: CASSQSPGQGTDTGELFF. The entire variable domain, with the rest obtained from reference TRBV18 and TRBJ2-2, is as follows: NAGVMQNPRHLVRRRGQEARLRCSPMKGHSHVYWYRQLPEEGLKFMVYLQKENIIDESGMPKERFSAEFPKEGPSILRIQQVVRGDSAAYFCASSQSPGQGTDTGELFFGEGSRLTVL.

The chain employs TRBV11-3 and TRBJ2-1, with 8 bases lining up with TRBD2. The CDR3 has 14 residues. From germline, CDR1 is SGHNT and CDR2 YENEEA. V shed 0 bases and J 12 bases; nucleotides not matched to a gene: 7. CDR3 DNA sequence: TGTGCCAGCAGCTTAGATAGGACGGGAGGGGGGCAGTTCTTC. This sequence encodes CASSLDRTGGGQFF.

The chain links TRBV4-3 to TRBJ2-2, with 7 bases aligning to TRBD1. V lost 2 bases to trimming and J lost 5 bases; unmatched junction nucleotides: 8. This CDR3 comprises 16 residues. The germline V gene has CDR1 LGHNA and CDR2 YSLEER. The CDR3 spells CASSQIPTGSTGELFF. The CDR3 nucleotides read TGCGCCAGCAGCCAAATTCCGACAGGGAGTACCGGGGAGCTGTTTTTT.

The chain uses TRBV7-9 and TRBJ1-1; a possible D gene is TRBD1 (5 bases). Germline V gene data show CDR1 as SEHNR and CDR2 as FQNEAQ (reference sequence). Trimming shortened V by 5 bases and J by 1 base, and 11 bases separated the two germline ends. The CDR3 spans 14 residues. The CDR3 spells CASSGDSPNTEAFF. The CDR3 nucleotides are TGTGCCAGCAGCGGTGACAGTCCGAACACTGAAGCTTTCTTT.

The V and J genes are TRBV5-5 and TRBJ2-7; TRBD1 matches at 9 bases. Germline CDR1 and CDR2: SGHKS and YYEKEE (reference sequence). The ends lost 2 bases at V and 6 bases at J; junction bases unmatched: 9. The CDR3 has 15 amino acids. As DNA, the CDR3 is TGTGCCAGCAGCTTTTATTACAGGGGGCAGATCGAGCAGTACTTC. Its protein product is CASSFYYRGQIEQYF.

Here the CDR3 DNA reads TGTGCCACCACCTCGGGTAGGATGGGAGTGCCGGGTTACGAGCAGTACGTC. Protein product: CATTSGRMGVPGYEQYV. The chain couples TRBV15 to TRBJ2-7; D perhaps matches TRBD2 (5 bases). CDR3 length equals 17 residues. Germline V gives CDR1 LNHNV, CDR2 YYDKDF (reference sequence). V gave up 7 bases and J gave up 4 bases, with 26 bases separating them.

This sequence joins TRBV2 and TRBJ2-7; TRBD2 matches 7 bases. Germline CDR1 and CDR2: SNHLY and FYNNEI. The CDR3 length is 12 residues. After removal of 3 bases from V and 6 bases from J, the junction contained 2 bases not matched to a gene. The CDR3 spells CASSEGLREQYF. In DNA form, the CDR3 reads TGTGCCAGCAGTGAGGGACTACGCGAGCAGTACTTC.

This clone was detected once. The V and J genes are TRBV15 and TRBJ1-5; TRBD1 agrees at 9 bases. V lost 0 bases to trimming and J lost 1 base; unmatched junction nucleotides: 13. The CDR3 totals 20 residues. Germline CDR1 reads LNHNV; CDR2 reads YYDKDF (reference sequence). The CDR3 loop reads CATSRDFPGQGRRSNQPQHF. The CDR3 DNA reads as TGTGCCACCAGCAGAGATTTCCCGGGACAGGGCAGGCGCAGCAATCAGCCCCAGCATTTT.

The J gene is TRBJ1-4, the V gene TRBV28; D is perhaps TRBD1 (5 bases). V lost 6 bases and J lost 7, with 21 bases in between. The CDR3 length is 16 residues. Germline V gene data show CDR1 as MDHEN and CDR2 as SYDVKM. The CDR3 is CASRPSAAGGIEKLFF. CDR3 DNA sequence: TGTGCCAGCAGGCCCTCCGCGGCCGGGGGTATTGAAAAACTGTTTTTT. Combining the CDR3 with reference TRBV28 and TRBJ1-4 gives the whole variable domain DVKVTQSSRYLVKRTGEKVFLECVQDMDHENMFWYRQDPGLGLRLIYFSYDVKMKEKGDIPEGYSVSREKKERFSLILESASTNQTSMYLCASRPSAAGGIEKLFFGSGTQLSVL.

CDR3 in amino acids: CASSLRTSGYTDTQYF. The CDR3 DNA is TGTGCCAGCAGCCTAAGGACTAGCGGCTACACAGATACGCAGTATTTT. The rearrangement links TRBV7-6 to TRBJ2-3, with 10 bases lining up with TRBD2. Germline lookup yields CDR1 SGHVS and CDR2 FNYEAQ. CDR3 size: 16 residues. V dropped 5 bases and J dropped 2; count of bases not matched to a gene: 7.

The rearrangement joins TRBV4-2 to TRBJ1-1; 9 nucleotides match TRBD1. Per germline, CDR1 LGHNA and CDR2 YNFKEQ. V was pared by 8 bases and J by 4 bases, with 8 bases of the junction left unmatched. This CDR3 has 14 residues. The CDR3 DNA reads as TGTGCCAGCGAGGACAGGGGATTTTCCACTGAAGCTTTCTTT. This translates into CASEDRGFSTEAFF.

The chain recombines TRBV18 with TRBJ2-3, with TRBD1 matching 8 bases. Germline-derived CDR1 and CDR2 are KGHSH and LQKENI. CDR3 size: 16 residues. After removal of 5 bases from V and 4 bases from J, the junction contained 11 bases not matched to a gene. CDR3: CASSSGQGVRADTQYF. The CDR3 DNA sequence: TGTGCCAGCTCAAGTGGACAGGGAGTAAGAGCAGATACGCAGTATTTT.

The chain links TRBV9 to TRBJ2-3; 7 positions match TRBD2. J lost 4 bases, V lost 6 bases, and 14 bases had no gene match. This CDR3 has 16 amino acids. Germline lookup yields CDR1 SGDLS and CDR2 YYNGEE. DNA for the CDR3: TGTGCCAGCACCCTCTCGGGACTACACGCCGCAGATACGCAGTATTTT. It yields the protein CASTLSGLHAADTQYF.

The chain recombines TRBV11-2 with TRBJ1-4; 9 nucleotides align to TRBD1. Germline V gives CDR1 SGHAT, CDR2 FQNNGV. The length of the CDR3 is 16 residues. With V trimmed by 6 bases and J by 7 bases, 12 bases remained unmatched. The CDR3 loop is CASSTDGTGRSEKLFF. Here the CDR3 DNA reads TGTGCCAGCAGTACGGATGGGACAGGGCGTTCTGAAAAACTGTTTTTT.

The chain joins TRBV28 to TRBJ2-5; perhaps TRBD1 as D (5 bases). This CDR3 is built from 14 residues. The V gene's germline CDR1 is MDHEN and CDR2 SYDVKM. The V end lost 1 base, the J end lost 2 bases, and 8 bases lay between the germline ends. This CDR3 reads CASSLSDTQETQYF. CDR3 bases: TGTGCCAGCAGTTTATCGGACACACAAGAGACCCAGTACTTC.

CDR3 DNA: TGTGCCAGCCAACCGGGGGTCCTCGCCGTGAACACTGAAGCTTTCTTT. Translating it yields CASQPGVLAVNTEAFF. The chain links TRBV11-3 to TRBJ1-1; perhaps TRBD1 as D (5 bases). V gave up 8 bases and J gave up 0 bases, with 19 bases separating them. The CDR3 totals 16 residues. CDR1 and CDR2 from the germline V gene are SGHNT and YENEEA.